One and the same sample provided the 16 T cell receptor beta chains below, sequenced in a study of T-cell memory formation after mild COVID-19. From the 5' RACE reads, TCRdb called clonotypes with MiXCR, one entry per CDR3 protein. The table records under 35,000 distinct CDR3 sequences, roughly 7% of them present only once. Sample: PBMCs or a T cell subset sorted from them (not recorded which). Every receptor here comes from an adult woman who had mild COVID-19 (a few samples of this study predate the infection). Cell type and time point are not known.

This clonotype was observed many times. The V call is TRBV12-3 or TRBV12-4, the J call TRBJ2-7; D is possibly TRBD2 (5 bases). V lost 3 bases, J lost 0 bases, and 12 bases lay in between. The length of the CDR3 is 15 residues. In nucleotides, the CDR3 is TGTGCCAGCAGTTTTTCGGGATCAGCCTCCTACGAGCAGTACTTC. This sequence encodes CASSFSGSASYEQYF.

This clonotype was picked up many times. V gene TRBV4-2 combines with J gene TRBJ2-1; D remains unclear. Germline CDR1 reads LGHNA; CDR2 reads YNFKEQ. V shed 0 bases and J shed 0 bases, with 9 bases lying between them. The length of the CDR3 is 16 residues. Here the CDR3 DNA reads TGTGCCAGCAGCCAAGAGATGACTGCCTCCTACAATGAGCAGTTCTTC. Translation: CASSQEMTASYNEQFF.

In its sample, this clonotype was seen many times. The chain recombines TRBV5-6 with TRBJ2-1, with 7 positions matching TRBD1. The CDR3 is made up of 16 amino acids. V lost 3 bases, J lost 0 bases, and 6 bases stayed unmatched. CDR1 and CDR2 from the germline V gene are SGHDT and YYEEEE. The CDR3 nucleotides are TGTGCCAGCAGCTCTATACAGGGGAGCTCCTACAATGAGCAGTTCTTC. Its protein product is CASSSIQGSSYNEQFF. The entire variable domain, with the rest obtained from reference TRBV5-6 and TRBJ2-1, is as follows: DAGVTQSPTHLIKTRGQQVTLRCSPKSGHDTVSWYQQALGQGPQFIFQYYEEEERQRGNFPDRFSGHQFPNYSSELNVNALLLGDSALYLCASSSIQGSSYNEQFFGPGTRLTVL.

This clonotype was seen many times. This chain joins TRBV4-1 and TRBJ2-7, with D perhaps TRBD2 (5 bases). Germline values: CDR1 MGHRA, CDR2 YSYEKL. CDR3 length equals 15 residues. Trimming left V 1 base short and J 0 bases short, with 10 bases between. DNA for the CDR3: TGCGCCAGCAGCCAAGGGCCGGGGATCTCCTACGAGCAGTACTTC. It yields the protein CASSQGPGISYEQYF.

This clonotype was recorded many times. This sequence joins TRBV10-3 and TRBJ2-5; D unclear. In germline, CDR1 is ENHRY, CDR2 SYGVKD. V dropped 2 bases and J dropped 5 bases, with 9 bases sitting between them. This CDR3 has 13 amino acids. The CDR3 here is CAISEPERETQYF. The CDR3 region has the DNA TGTGCCATCAGTGAGCCAGAAAGGGAGACCCAGTACTTC.

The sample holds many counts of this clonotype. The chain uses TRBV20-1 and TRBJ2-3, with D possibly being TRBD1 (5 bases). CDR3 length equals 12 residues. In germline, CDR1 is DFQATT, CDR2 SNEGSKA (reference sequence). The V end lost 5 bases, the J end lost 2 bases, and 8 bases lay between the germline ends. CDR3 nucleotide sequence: TGCAGTGCTGCCAGGGACACAGATACGCAGTATTTT. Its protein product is CSAARDTDTQYF.

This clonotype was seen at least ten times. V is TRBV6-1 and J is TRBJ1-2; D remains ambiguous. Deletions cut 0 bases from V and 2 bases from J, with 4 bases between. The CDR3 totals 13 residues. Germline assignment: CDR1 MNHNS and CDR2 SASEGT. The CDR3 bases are TGTGCCAGCAGTGAAGCGGGGAACTATGGCTACACCTTC. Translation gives CASSEAGNYGYTF.

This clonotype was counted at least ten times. CDR3 residues: CATSREGLYTGELFF. In DNA form, the CDR3 reads TGTGCCACCAGTCGGGAGGGCCTTTATACCGGGGAGCTGTTTTTT. The chain uses TRBV24-1 and TRBJ2-2; 8 bases align to TRBD2. Looked up from germline, CDR1 is KGHDR and CDR2 is SFDVKD. V was pared by 6 bases and J by 5 bases, with 7 bases of the junction left unmatched. CDR3 size: 15 residues.

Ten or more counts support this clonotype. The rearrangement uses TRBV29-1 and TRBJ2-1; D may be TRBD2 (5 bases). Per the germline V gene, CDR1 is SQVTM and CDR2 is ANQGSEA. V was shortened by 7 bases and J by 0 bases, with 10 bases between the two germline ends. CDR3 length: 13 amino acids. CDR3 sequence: CSGRGSSYNEQFF. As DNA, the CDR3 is TGCAGCGGCCGAGGGAGCTCCTACAATGAGCAGTTCTTC.

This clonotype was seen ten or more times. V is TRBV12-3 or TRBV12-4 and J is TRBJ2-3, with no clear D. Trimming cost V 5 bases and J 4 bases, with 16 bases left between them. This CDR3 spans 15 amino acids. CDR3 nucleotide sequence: TGTGCCAGCAGTACCCTTTTAGGGCCGGCAGATACGCAGTATTTT. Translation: CASSTLLGPADTQYF.

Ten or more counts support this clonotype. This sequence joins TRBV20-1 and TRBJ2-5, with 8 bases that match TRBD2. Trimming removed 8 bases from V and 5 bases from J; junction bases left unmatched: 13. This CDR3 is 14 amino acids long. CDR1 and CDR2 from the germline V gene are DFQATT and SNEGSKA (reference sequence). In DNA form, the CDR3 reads TGCAGTTCCCCTCGGGGGGGCCGGGGGGAGACCCAGTACTTC. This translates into CSSPRGGRGETQYF.

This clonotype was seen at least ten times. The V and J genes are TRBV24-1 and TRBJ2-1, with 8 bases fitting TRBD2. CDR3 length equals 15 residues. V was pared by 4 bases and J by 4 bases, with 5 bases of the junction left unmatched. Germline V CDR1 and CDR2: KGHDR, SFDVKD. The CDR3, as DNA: TGTGCCACCAGTGAATCTAGCGGGTCGTACAATGAGCAGTTCTTC. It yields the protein CATSESSGSYNEQFF.

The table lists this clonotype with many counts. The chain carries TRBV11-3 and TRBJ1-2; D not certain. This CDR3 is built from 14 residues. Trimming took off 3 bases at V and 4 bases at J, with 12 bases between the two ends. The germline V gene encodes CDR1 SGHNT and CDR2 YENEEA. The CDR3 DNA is TGTGCCAGCAGCTTCCAGAACGGCATCTATGGCTACACCTTC. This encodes CASSFQNGIYGYTF.

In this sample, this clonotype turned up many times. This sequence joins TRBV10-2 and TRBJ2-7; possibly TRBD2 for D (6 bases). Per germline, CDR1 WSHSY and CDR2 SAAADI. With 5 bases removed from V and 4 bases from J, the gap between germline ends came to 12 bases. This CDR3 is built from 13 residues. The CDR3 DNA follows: TGCGCCAGCAGTACCGGGGGAGTGTACGAGCAGTACTTC. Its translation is CASSTGGVYEQYF.

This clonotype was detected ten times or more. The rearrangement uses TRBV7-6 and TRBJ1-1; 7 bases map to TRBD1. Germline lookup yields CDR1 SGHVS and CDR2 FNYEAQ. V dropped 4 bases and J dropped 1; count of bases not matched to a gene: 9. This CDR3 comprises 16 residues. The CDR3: CASSSIQGGENTEAFF. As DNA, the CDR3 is TGTGCCAGCAGCTCCATTCAGGGGGGAGAGAACACTGAAGCTTTCTTT.

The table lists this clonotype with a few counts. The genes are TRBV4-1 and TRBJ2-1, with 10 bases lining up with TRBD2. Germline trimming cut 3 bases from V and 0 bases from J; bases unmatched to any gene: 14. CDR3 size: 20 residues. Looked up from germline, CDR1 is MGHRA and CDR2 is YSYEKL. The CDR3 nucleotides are TGCGCCAGCAGCCATCCTAGCGGGGGAAGCGAAGCGAGCTCCTACAATGAGCAGTTCTTC. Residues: CASSHPSGGSEASSYNEQFF.